This is a list of T cell receptor beta chains from one sample in a study of blood T cell repertoires in COVID-19. The data were produced by immunoSEQ multiplex PCR, yet TCRdb's version contains in-frame clones alone and is incomplete. The profile covers approximately 150,000 clones, with approximately 78% appearing a single time and 13% to 15% taken by the ten largest. Material: peripheral blood. Receptors were obtained from a human donor with acute or convalescent COVID-19. The donor label of this sample is uncertain. CDR3s include the opening cysteine and the closing phenylalanine or tryptophan.

v_call cdr3_aa
TRBV2 CAGHTGVHRTGELFF
TRBV6-2/TRBV6-3 CASSYAGNLGRTGNTIYF
TRBV12-3/TRBV12-4 CASSHDDRGRAFF
TRBV30 CAWNPLTVYGYTF
TRBV5-4 CASSVPLAGRGDEQFF
TRBV10-3 CAIRAQDFYGYTF
TRBV7-3 CASSLSRNEGANVLTF
TRBV9 CASSGGQNYGYTF
TRBV7-9 CASSLVPGLKDTEAFF
TRBV19 CASSIRPGLGYTF
TRBV28 CASSTVLGQGIAKNIQYF
TRBV4-3 CASSQESRGWWDYGYTF
TRBV5-4 CASSSPKGEKLKLPFF
TRBV3-1/TRBV3-2 CASSQNRGSSLYGYTF
TRBV19 CASSIPGPSMNTEAFF
TRBV7-2 CASSLGSGDYQYF
TRBV7-9 CASSPRVGKNTEAFF
TRBV6-1 CASADRDTGELFF
TRBV19 CASSIGKTSGDQREQYF
TRBV19 CASKEGRPATNEKLFF
TRBV7-8 CASSGGQVSQPQHF
TRBV7-2 CASSSDIQARYTF
TRBV5-6 CASSNPSGGETQYF
TRBV30 CAWRAGGQGSGYTF
TRBV6-5 CASSLPGQGGGYTF
TRBV7-2 CASSSRRGNIQYF